The 18 T cell receptor beta chains below come from one sample, sequenced in a study of shared clonotypes between healthy human individuals. Sequencing used immunoSEQ multiplex PCR; TCRdb keeps in-frame clones, though not all of them. The table shows about 380,000 clones, with 90% to 98% occurring only once. Sequenced sample: memory CD8+ T cells sorted from blood. Specified subset: CD45RO+ cells pooled with CCR7-negative TemRA cells. All receptors come from a man aged 30 to 45 in good health.

Remarks on this clone: This CDR3 is also generated by other DNA sequences in the sample. V and J are TRBV5-1 and TRBJ2-7, with D unresolved. Germline CDR1 is SGHRS and CDR2 is YFSETQ. The CDR3 loop spans 11 amino acids. V dropped 2 bases and J dropped 3 bases, with 3 bases sitting between them. The CDR3 nucleotides are TGCGCCAGCAGCTTAAACTACGAGCAGTACTTC. Translating gives CASSLNYEQYF.

V is TRBV2 and J is TRBJ2-3; 10 bases are shared with TRBD2. CDR3 length: 15 amino acids. In germline, CDR1 is SNHLY, CDR2 FYNNEI. The junction had 7 bases not matched to a gene; V was cut back by 4 bases and J by 6 bases. The CDR3 nucleotides are TGTGCCAGCAGTGTATGGCTAGCGGGAGCCGATACGCAGTATTTT. Translation: CASSVWLAGADTQYF.

The chain couples TRBV30 to TRBJ1-1; D unresolved. The CDR3 contains 12 residues. The V and J ends lost 0 bases and 10 bases respectively, with 12 bases between them. Germline V gives CDR1 GTSNPN, CDR2 SVGIG (reference sequence). CDR3 residues: CAWSVRAGGAFF. The CDR3 DNA reads TGTGCCTGGAGTGTCCGGGCTGGCGGAGCTTTCTTT. Using reference TRBV30 and TRBJ1-1 for the parts outside the CDR3, the full variable domain is SQTIHQWPATLVQPVGSPLSLECTVEGTSNPNLYWYRQAAGRGLQLLFYSVGIGQISSEVPQNLSASRPQDRQFILSSKKLLLSDSGFYLCAWSVRAGGAFFGQGTRLTVV.

This clone was counted once. This chain connects TRBV5-1 to TRBJ2-1; 9 bases are a match to TRBD1. The CDR3 length is 16 residues. Germline CDR1 is SGHRS and CDR2 is YFSETQ. V lost 3 bases and J lost 9; bases outside the gene matches: 13. CDR3 protein: CASSSGTGNLVGEQFF. The CDR3 coding sequence is TGCGCCAGCAGCTCAGGGACAGGGAACCTTGTGGGTGAGCAGTTCTTC.

The chain combines TRBV19 with TRBJ2-5, with a tentative D call TRBD2 (6 bases). The CDR3 is 15 residues long. Germline CDR1 and CDR2: LNHDA and SQIVND (reference sequence). Deletions cut 6 bases from V and 5 bases from J, with 19 bases between. CDR3 DNA: TGTGCCAGTAGGACCGGGAGATCGAGGTGGGAGACCCAGTACTTC. The encoded protein is CASRTGRSRWETQYF. Filled out from reference TRBV19 and TRBJ2-5, the complete variable domain reads DGGITQSPKYLFRKEGQNVTLSCEQNLNHDAMYWYRQDPGQGLRLIYYSQIVNDFQKGDIAEGYSVSREKKESFPLTVTSAQKNPTAFYLCASRTGRSRWETQYFGPGTRLLVL.

The V call is TRBV9, the J call TRBJ2-7; D possibly uses TRBD1 or TRBD2 (7 bases each). V shed 4 bases and J shed 4 bases, with 21 bases lying between them. The germline gives CDR1 SGDLS, CDR2 YYNGEE. There are 16 residues in the CDR3. The chain's CDR3 is CASSPGGGANQYEQYF. CDR3 DNA sequence: TGTGCCAGCAGCCCAGGGGGGGGCGCGAATCAGTACGAGCAGTACTTC.

V usage is TRBV19 and J usage is TRBJ2-7; possible D gene TRBD1, 8 bases. The V and J ends lost 4 bases and 5 bases respectively, with 12 bases between them. Germline lookup yields CDR1 LNHDA and CDR2 SQIVND (reference sequence). There are 13 residues in the CDR3. The CDR3 DNA reads TGTGCCAGTAGTAACAGGGGGGGCGACGAGCAGTACTTC. Its translation is CASSNRGGDEQYF.

This chain joins TRBV28 and TRBJ2-7, with 9 positions matching TRBD2. Losses at the gene ends were 2 bases for V and 5 bases for J; bases not matched to a gene: 4. CDR1 is MDHEN, CDR2 SYDVKM, per germline. This CDR3 region has 14 residues. The CDR3 sequence: CASSLAGGHHEQYF. The CDR3 DNA reads TGTGCCAGCAGTTTAGCGGGAGGGCACCACGAGCAGTACTTC.

This chain uses TRBV28 with TRBJ2-7; D is possibly TRBD1 (6 bases). Trimming removed 6 bases from V and 1 base from J, with 16 bases in between. The CDR3 consists of 15 residues. Germline CDR1 reads MDHEN; CDR2 reads SYDVKM. CDR3 loop: CASSPASTGSYEQYF. The CDR3 DNA is TGTGCCAGCAGCCCCGCTTCGACAGGATCCTACGAGCAGTACTTC.

The rearrangement uses TRBV4-1 and TRBJ2-7; D perhaps matches TRBD1 (5 bases). This CDR3 spans 14 amino acids. Germline V lookup: CDR1 MGHRA, CDR2 YSYEKL. V was trimmed by 0 bases and J by 1 base, leaving 7 bases between them. The CDR3 protein is CASSQDGHSYEQYF. CDR3 coding DNA: TGCGCCAGCAGCCAAGACGGACATTCCTACGAGCAGTACTTC.

In regard to this clone: One junction end disagrees with the germline gene, perhaps due to a read error. This sample also contains other DNA sequences that code for the same CDR3. The rearrangement links TRBV10-2 to TRBJ1-3; D is unresolved. CDR1 is WSHSY, CDR2 SAAADI, per germline. The CDR3 has 17 residues. The CDR3 loop reads CASSEWWITDSGNTIYF. The CDR3 region has the DNA TGCGCCAGCAGTGAGTGGTGGATAACAGACTCTGGAAACACCATATACTTT.

V usage is TRBV6-4 and J usage is TRBJ2-1, with TRBD1 as a possible D gene (5 bases). Between the trimmed V and J ends, which lost 1 base and 5 bases, there was a span of 12 bases. The CDR3 is 15 residues long. In germline, CDR1 is MRHNA, CDR2 SNTAGT. The CDR3, as DNA: TGTGCCAGCAGTGACTTAACGACAGTTCACAATGAGCAGTTCTTC. It translates to CASSDLTTVHNEQFF.

The chain joins TRBV7-8 to TRBJ2-3; possibly TRBD2 for D (6 bases). Germline-derived CDR1 and CDR2 are SGHVS and FQNEAQ. The CDR3 length is 12 residues. With 3 bases removed from V and 5 bases from J, the gap between germline ends came to 6 bases. The CDR3: CASSFGGDTQYF. DNA for the CDR3: TGTGCCAGCAGCTTCGGGGGAGATACGCAGTATTTT.

The chain joins TRBV10-1 to TRBJ2-2; D unresolved. CDR1 is WNHNN and CDR2 is SYGVQD in the germline V gene (reference sequence). Trimming took 7 bases from V and 1 from J, leaving 7 bases between them. The CDR3 contains 13 residues. Here the CDR3 DNA reads TGCGCCAGCAAGTCGGGGAACACCGGGGAGCTGTTTTTT. Its protein is CASKSGNTGELFF.

The chain carries TRBV2 and TRBJ2-1; 12 bases fit TRBD2. Germline-derived CDR1 and CDR2 are SNHLY and FYNNEI. Trimming at V came to 10 bases and at J to 6 bases, leaving 1 base not matched to a gene. The CDR3 runs to 12 residues. Here the CDR3 reads CATSGRANEQFF. The CDR3 DNA is TGTGCCACTAGCGGGAGGGCCAATGAGCAGTTCTTC.

The chain couples TRBV28 to TRBJ2-7; tentatively, D is TRBD1 or TRBD2 (5 bases each). The CDR3 consists of 14 residues. The ends were cut back, 4 bases at V and 2 bases at J, with 12 bases in the middle. Germline loops: CDR1 MDHEN, CDR2 SYDVKM. The CDR3 protein is CASSSGRNAYEQYF. CDR3 DNA: TGTGCCAGCAGTTCGGGACGGAACGCCTACGAGCAGTACTTC.

The chain employs TRBV6-6 and TRBJ2-7; 7 bases are a match to TRBD2. J lost 0 bases, V lost 8 bases, and 7 bases had no gene match. This CDR3 is 14 amino acids long. Germline CDR1 and CDR2: MNHNY and SVGAGI (reference sequence). The CDR3 DNA sequence: TGTGCCAGCGGGGGGGACGACCTCTCCTACGAGCAGTACTTC. Its translation is CASGGDDLSYEQYF.

The CDR3 region has the DNA TGTGCCACCGCGGCGGGAGTAATCCACAATGAGCAGTTCTTC. This codes for CATAAGVIHNEQFF. This rearrangement joins TRBV6-1 to TRBJ2-1; 7 bases line up with TRBD2. CDR1 and CDR2 (germline): MNHNS, SASEGT. CDR3 length: 14 amino acids. V lost 10 bases, J lost 5 bases, and 11 bases stayed unmatched.